This T cell receptor (beta chain) was identified in a study of human T cells and chemical hapten exposure. CDR1 is SGHAT and CDR2 is FQNNGV in the germline V gene. Trimming cost V 5 bases and J 5 bases, with 18 bases left between them. This CDR3 comprises 15 residues. This clonotype occurred many times. Each CDR3 protein gets one entry after TCRdb re-called the RACE reads with MiXCR. The sample has around 380,000 distinct CDR3 sequences; roughly 4.8% are singletons. The time point was: patch test 1, 2 weeks after DPC sensitization. Treatment noted: therapeutic diphenylcyclopropenone sensitization with weekly scalp DPC.

This sequence joins TRBV11-2 and TRBJ1-1; the D is unclear. The origin of this receptor is a woman in her fifties or sixties with alopecia areata. Some clones in this sample may be carry-over from other donors' samples. The sequencing here drew on whole blood, taken in connection with sensitization to the hapten diphenylcyclopropenone (DPC). The CDR3 protein is CASSPPGTRATEAFF. The CDR3 coding sequence is TGTGCCAGCAGCCCGCCGGGCACACGGGCGACTGAAGCTTTCTTT.